The source of this T cell receptor beta chain is a study of T cell responses to AZD1222 COVID-19 vaccine. Measured with immunoSEQ multiplex PCR; TCRdb has only the in-frame clones, and not every one. This sample has roughly 93,000 clones, with roughly 90% found just once. This CDR3 has 15 residues. CDR1 and CDR2 from the germline V gene are SGHTA and FQGNSA. V shed 3 bases and J 5 bases; nucleotides not matched to a gene: 7. This chain uses TRBV7-2 with TRBJ2-5; 9 bases line up with TRBD2. Specimen: peripheral blood, collected on day 0 of AZD1222 vaccination. The sequence was collected from an adult in good health. CDR3 nucleotides: TGTGCCAGCAGCTTTCTAGCGGGGAAGGGGGAGACCCAGTACTTC. As protein: CASSFLAGKGETQYF.